Only one count was recorded for the clone carrying this T cell receptor (beta chain). This specimen comes from a study of OX40 agonist ivuxolimab in advanced cancers. With 0 bases removed from V and 0 bases from J, the gap between germline ends came to 6 bases. Germline lookup yields CDR1 MNHEY and CDR2 SMNVEV (reference sequence). This CDR3 is 14 amino acids long. Produced via immunoSEQ multiplex PCR; TCRdb's table is partial and in-frame only. This sample has about 64,000 clones, with about 87% found just once. This TCR was sampled from an adult with an advanced solid tumor such as melanoma, head and neck, liver or kidney cancer. The J gene is TRBJ2-7, the V gene TRBV27; D gene unclear. The input for sequencing was CD4+ or CD8+ T cells sorted from blood, taken in a trial of the OX40 agonist ivuxolimab. The DNA of the CDR3 is TGTGCCAGCAGTTTATCTCCAGGCTCCTACGAGCAGTACTTC. Translated: CASSLSPGSYEQYF.